Listed here are 17 T cell receptor beta chains from one sample, sequenced in a study of CD8 T cells in ankylosing spondylitis. TCRdb passed the 5' RACE reads through MiXCR, listing each CDR3 protein once. The sample holds more than 150,000 distinct CDR3 sequences, 15% to 20% seen once. Sequences were obtained from blood, either unsorted or a sorted T cell fraction (not recorded which). Receptor source: a male donor under 35 with ankylosing spondylitis or in good health (not recorded which).

This clonotype came up many times. V is TRBV5-1 and J is TRBJ1-1; D is possibly TRBD1 (6 bases). V lost 3 bases to trimming and J lost 7 bases, with 10 bases between them. The germline V gene encodes CDR1 SGHRS and CDR2 YFSETQ. CDR3 size: 12 residues. Here the CDR3 reads CASSSDRNEAFF. The CDR3 DNA reads as TGCGCCAGCAGCTCCGACAGGAATGAAGCTTTCTTT.

This clonotype appeared many times. The chain has TRBV7-8 and TRBJ2-2; the match to TRBD2 covers 9 bases. V lost 4 bases and J lost 2; bases outside the gene matches: 2. The CDR3 totals 15 residues. Germline CDR1 is SGHVS and CDR2 is FQNEAQ. CDR3: CASSYSGSNTGELFF. CDR3 bases: TGTGCCAGCAGCTATAGCGGGAGTAACACCGGGGAGCTGTTTTTT.

This clonotype was counted ten times or more. The gene calls are TRBV27 and TRBJ2-1; D is ambiguous. Trimming shortened V by 5 bases and J by 8 bases, and 19 bases separated the two germline ends. In germline, CDR1 is MNHEY, CDR2 SMNVEV (reference sequence). The CDR3 is 15 residues long. The CDR3 is CASSLRAQDVHEQFF. The CDR3 DNA reads TGTGCCAGCAGTCTTCGGGCCCAAGACGTCCATGAGCAGTTCTTC.

The sample holds many counts of this clonotype. The chain uses TRBV20-1 and TRBJ2-7, with D perhaps matching TRBD2 (5 bases). V gave up 6 bases and J gave up 5 bases, with 17 bases separating them. CDR1 and CDR2 (germline): DFQATT, SNEGSKA (reference sequence). CDR3 length: 13 amino acids. This chain's CDR3 is CSAGPVGKNEQYF. The CDR3 nucleotides are TGCAGTGCGGGCCCTGTCGGGAAAAACGAGCAGTACTTC.

This clonotype was picked up many times. The rearrangement joins TRBV20-1 to TRBJ1-1; TRBD1 agrees at 8 bases. Trimming took 5 bases from V and 0 from J; bases not matched to a gene: 2. This CDR3 is 13 amino acids long. Germline V gives CDR1 DFQATT, CDR2 SNEGSKA (reference sequence). Written as DNA, the CDR3 is TGCAGTGCTGACAGGGGAATGAACACTGAAGCTTTCTTT. This encodes CSADRGMNTEAFF.

This clonotype was picked up many times. This chain links TRBV10-3 with TRBJ2-3, with D tentatively TRBD2 (6 bases). Germline V gene lookup returns CDR1 ENHRY and CDR2 SYGVKD. Trimming stripped 6 bases from V and 6 bases from J, with 16 bases between. This CDR3 region has 14 residues. CDR3 in DNA: TGTGCCATCAGCCCGGGACTCCCCCCGGATACGCAGTATTTT. Encoded protein: CAISPGLPPDTQYF.

This clonotype has ten or more counts. The CDR3 sequence is CSVGTTSTDTQYF. CDR3 bases: TGCAGCGTCGGGACAACGAGCACAGATACGCAGTATTTT. The chain is built from TRBV29-1 and TRBJ2-3, with a weak D call TRBD1 (6 bases). Germline CDR1 reads SQVTM; CDR2 reads ANQGSEA. The CDR3 consists of 13 residues. With 6 bases removed from V and 0 bases from J, the gap between germline ends came to 10 bases.

The sample holds many counts of this clonotype. The genes are TRBV6-4 and TRBJ2-3; D possibly corresponds to TRBD1 (7 bases). Germline CDR1 and CDR2: MRHNA and SNTAGT. The V and J ends lost 0 bases and 2 bases respectively, with 15 bases between them. The CDR3 is 17 residues long. The CDR3 spells CASSDSASRGDTDTQYF. CDR3 nucleotide sequence: TGTGCCAGCAGTGACTCGGCGTCCAGGGGGGACACAGATACGCAGTATTTT.

V and J are TRBV12-3 or TRBV12-4 and TRBJ2-1; D may correspond to TRBD1 or TRBD2 (5 bases each). This CDR3 contains 14 residues. V dropped 2 bases and J dropped 4 bases, with 9 bases sitting between them. DNA of the CDR3: TGTGCCAGCAGTTTAAGGGGACGATACAATGAGCAGTTCTTC. This encodes CASSLRGRYNEQFF.

V usage is TRBV20-1 and J usage is TRBJ2-5; weak D call: TRBD2 (5 bases). The CDR3 consists of 14 residues. Germline V lookup: CDR1 DFQATT, CDR2 SNEGSKA (reference sequence). V lost 3 bases and J lost 3, with 14 bases in between. DNA for the CDR3: TGCAGTGCTAGCTGGGGAGCGGCTAAAGAGACCCAGTACTTC. Protein: CSASWGAAKETQYF.

This clonotype was counted ten times or more. This rearrangement joins TRBV28 to TRBJ2-5, with D perhaps TRBD1 (5 bases). V was shortened by 6 bases and J by 5 bases, with 25 bases between the two germline ends. The CDR3 is 17 amino acids. Germline V gene data show CDR1 as MDHEN and CDR2 as SYDVKM. The CDR3 spells CASSLSHRQTLRETQYF. The CDR3, as DNA: TGTGCCAGCAGCCTTTCACATCGACAGACTTTACGGGAGACCCAGTACTTC.

The sample holds many counts of this clonotype. The J gene is TRBJ2-1, the V gene TRBV7-9, with 9 bases aligning to TRBD1. The ends lost 3 bases at V and 0 bases at J; junction bases unmatched: 6. Germline V lookup: CDR1 SEHNR, CDR2 FQNEAQ (reference sequence). The CDR3 contains 17 residues. DNA of the CDR3: TGTGCCAGCAGCTTTTACAGGGGGCAAGGCTCCTACAATGAGCAGTTCTTC. Its translation: CASSFYRGQGSYNEQFF.

The chain carries TRBV20-1 and TRBJ2-5; D is unresolved. This CDR3 contains 13 residues. Between the trimmed V and J ends, which lost 4 bases and 4 bases, there was a span of 13 bases. The germline V gene has CDR1 DFQATT and CDR2 SNEGSKA (reference sequence). CDR3 coding DNA: TGCAGTGCTAAGACCCTATTGCCAGAGACCCAGTACTTC. It encodes CSAKTLLPETQYF.

The chain uses TRBV15 and TRBJ1-2, with 9 positions matching TRBD1. The germline CDR1 and CDR2 sequences are LNHNV and YYDKDF (reference sequence). Trimming took 4 bases from V and 6 from J; bases not matched to a gene: 9. The CDR3 spans 15 residues. The CDR3 sequence: CATSIGQGLYHGYTF. The DNA for the CDR3 is TGTGCCACCAGCATTGGACAGGGGCTTTACCATGGCTACACCTTC.

This clonotype has at least ten counts. The chain links TRBV20-1 to TRBJ2-5; weak D call: TRBD2 (7 bases). Between the trimmed V and J ends, which lost 5 bases and 5 bases, there was a span of 18 bases. Germline CDR1 reads DFQATT; CDR2 reads SNEGSKA (reference sequence). This CDR3 region has 14 residues. CDR3 DNA sequence: TGCAGTGCTGGTCCAGGTGGGGGGGCTGAGACCCAGTACTTC. It codes for CSAGPGGGAETQYF.

The table lists this clonotype with many counts. V gene TRBV20-1 combines with J gene TRBJ2-7; 9 bases match TRBD1. The CDR3 has 15 amino acids. Germline trimming cut 6 bases from V and 6 bases from J; bases unmatched to any gene: 15. The germline V gene has CDR1 DFQATT and CDR2 SNEGSKA (reference sequence). This chain's CDR3 is CSARDRVSQDGEQYV. In nucleotides, the CDR3 is TGCAGTGCCCGGGACAGGGTATCCCAGGACGGCGAGCAGTACGTC.

This clonotype was seen at least ten times. This chain connects TRBV30 to TRBJ2-3, with TRBD2 matching 9 bases. The CDR3 is made up of 14 amino acids. Germline CDR1 is GTSNPN and CDR2 is SVGIG (reference sequence). The V and J ends lost 7 bases and 4 bases, in that order; junction bases with no gene match: 9. The CDR3 sequence: CASVAGALADTQYF. The CDR3, as DNA: TGTGCCTCAGTAGCGGGAGCTTTGGCAGATACGCAGTATTTT.